Following are 5 T cell receptor beta chains from one sample sequenced in a study of OX40 agonist ivuxolimab in advanced cancers. Using immunoSEQ multiplex PCR, the repertoire was profiled, and TCRdb retains in-frame clones only, with some absent. The table includes about 89,000 clones, roughly 84% detected once. Sequenced here: CD4+ or CD8+ T cells sorted from blood, sampled in a trial of the OX40 agonist ivuxolimab. The source of these receptors is an adult with an advanced solid tumor such as melanoma, head and neck, liver or kidney cancer.

The rearrangement uses TRBV4-1 and TRBJ1-1; D gene uncertain. Germline CDR1 is MGHRA and CDR2 is YSYEKL. V was trimmed by 3 bases and J by 0 bases, leaving 20 bases between them. This CDR3 is built from 18 residues. CDR3 nucleotide sequence: TGCGCCAGCAGCCATAGGTCCTTTAACCCACTAATGAACACTGAAGCTTTCTTT. This gives the protein CASSHRSFNPLMNTEAFF.

CDR3 sequence: CASSLGRQGYEQYF. The CDR3 DNA reads as TGTGCCAGCAGCTTAGGGCGACAGGGATACGAGCAGTACTTC. The chain uses TRBV11-2 and TRBJ2-7, with 7 bases aligning to TRBD1. The germline gives CDR1 SGHAT, CDR2 FQNNGV. CDR3 length equals 14 residues. J lost 4 bases, V lost 1 base, and 4 bases had no gene match.

The gene calls are TRBV5-1 and TRBJ1-3; TRBD1 might be the D (5 bases). CDR1 and CDR2 (germline): SGHRS, YFSETQ. The V and J ends lost 0 bases and 2 bases respectively, with 21 bases between them. This CDR3 comprises 19 residues. CDR3 protein: CASSLVGLVQGGAGNTIYF. In DNA form, the CDR3 reads TGCGCCAGCAGCTTGGTAGGCTTAGTTCAGGGAGGCGCTGGAAACACCATATATTTT. Complete variable domain (other parts from reference TRBV5-1 and TRBJ1-3): KAGVTQTPRYLIKTRGQQVTLSCSPISGHRSVSWYQQTPGQGLQFLFEYFSETQRNKGNFPGRFSGRQFSNSRSEMNVSTLELGDSALYLCASSLVGLVQGGAGNTIYFGEGSWLTVV.

This sequence joins TRBV7-8 and TRBJ1-1, with D unclear. CDR3 length: 16 amino acids. Germline CDR1 SGHVS, CDR2 FQNEAQ. V lost 0 bases and J lost 4, with 15 bases in between. CDR3 region: CASSLAGPGSGTEAFF. As DNA, the CDR3 is TGTGCCAGCAGCTTAGCTGGACCGGGATCCGGCACTGAAGCTTTCTTT.

This sequence joins TRBV5-1 and TRBJ1-1, with D maybe TRBD1 (6 bases). The CDR3 spans 16 residues. Germline CDR1 is SGHRS and CDR2 is YFSETQ. Trimming removed 4 bases from V and 2 bases from J, with 18 bases in between. The CDR3 nucleotides read TGCGCCAGCAGCCCTGCCCTTAGGGGACAAAACACTGAAGCTTTCTTT. Amino acid sequence: CASSPALRGQNTEAFF.